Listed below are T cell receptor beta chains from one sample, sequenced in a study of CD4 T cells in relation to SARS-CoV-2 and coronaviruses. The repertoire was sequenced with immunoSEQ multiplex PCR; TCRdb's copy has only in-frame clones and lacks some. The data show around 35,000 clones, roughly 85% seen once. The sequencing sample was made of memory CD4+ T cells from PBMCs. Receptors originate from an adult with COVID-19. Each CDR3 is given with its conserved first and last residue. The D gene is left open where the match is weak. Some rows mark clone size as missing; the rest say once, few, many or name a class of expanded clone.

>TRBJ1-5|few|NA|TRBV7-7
CASSSSIDQPQHF
TGTGCTAGCAGCTCCAGTATCGACCAGCCCCAGCATTTT
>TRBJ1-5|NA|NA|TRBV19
CASSMGDWLTGLNQPQHF
TGTGCCAGTAGTATGGGCGATTGGCTGACGGGACTCAATCAGCCCCAGCATTTT
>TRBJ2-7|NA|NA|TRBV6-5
CASTVAGSSYEQYF
TGTGCCAGCACGGTCGCGGGGAGCTCCTACGAGCAGTACTTC
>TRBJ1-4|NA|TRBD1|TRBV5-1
CASSLGTGRSEKLFF
TGCGCCAGCAGCTTGGGGACAGGGCGGAGTGAAAAACTGTTTTTT
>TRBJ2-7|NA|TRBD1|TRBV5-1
CASSFTGEREQYF
TGCGCCAGCAGCTTTACAGGGGAGCGCGAGCAGTACTTC
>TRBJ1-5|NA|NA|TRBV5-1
CASRRGANQPQHF
TGCGCCAGCAGGAGGGGGGCTAATCAGCCCCAGCATTTT
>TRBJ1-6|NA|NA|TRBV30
CAWNRELNPYNSPLHF
TGTGCCTGGAACCGGGAACTGAACCCCTATAATTCACCCCTCCACTTT
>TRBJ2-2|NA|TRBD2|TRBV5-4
CASKIAGGPFIGELFF
TGTGCCAGCAAAATAGCGGGAGGGCCTTTTATCGGGGAGCTGTTTTTT
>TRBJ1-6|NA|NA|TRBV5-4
CASSSRMGGYNSPLHF
TGTGCCAGCAGCTCTCGGATGGGGGGTTATAATTCACCCCTCCACTTT
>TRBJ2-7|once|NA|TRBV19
CASSRGNEQYF
TGTGCCAGCAGTAGGGGTAACGAGCAGTACTTC
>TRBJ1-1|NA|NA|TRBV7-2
CASSADGSTEAFF
TGTGCCAGCAGCGCAGATGGGTCTACTGAAGCTTTCTTT
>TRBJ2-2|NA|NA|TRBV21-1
CASSKRTDSSTGELFF
TGTGCCAGCAGCAAACGGACGGACAGCTCCACCGGGGAGCTGTTTTTT
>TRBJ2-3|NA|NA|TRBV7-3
CASRSGFGTDTQYF
TGTGCCAGCAGAAGCGGGTTTGGCACAGATACGCAGTATTTT
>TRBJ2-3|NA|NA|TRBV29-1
CSVEVSGGVDTQYF
TGCAGCGTTGAAGTTTCCGGGGGAGTCGATACGCAGTATTTT
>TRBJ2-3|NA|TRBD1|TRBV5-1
CASSSLQWDRELDTQYF
TGCGCCAGCAGCTCCCTCCAATGGGACAGGGAGTTGGATACGCAGTATTTT
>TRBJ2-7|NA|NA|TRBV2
CASAQGLSYEQYF
TGTGCCAGCGCTCAGGGACTCTCCTACGAGCAGTACTTC
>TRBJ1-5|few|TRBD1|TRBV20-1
CSASKSGGNQPQHF
TGCAGTGCTAGTAAGTCAGGGGGCAACCAGCCCCAGCATTTT
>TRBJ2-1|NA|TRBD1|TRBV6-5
CASSRGTDYNEQFF
TGTGCCAGCAGTCGAGGGACAGACTACAATGAGCAGTTCTTC
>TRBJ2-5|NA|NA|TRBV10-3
CAISENQETQYF
TGTGCCATCAGTGAGAATCAAGAGACCCAGTACTTC
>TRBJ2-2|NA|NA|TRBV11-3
CASSLVVGAGELFF
TGTGCCAGCAGCTTAGTGGTCGGTGCCGGGGAGCTGTTTTTT
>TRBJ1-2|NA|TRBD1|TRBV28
CASSSTQDRGVYGYTF
TGTGCCAGCAGCTCCACCCAAGACAGGGGTGTCTATGGCTACACCTTC
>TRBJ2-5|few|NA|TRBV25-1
CASSESLYQETQYF
TGTGCCAGCAGTGAGTCCTTGTACCAAGAGACCCAGTACTTC
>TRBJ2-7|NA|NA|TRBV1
CTSSQDPTSGSNEQYF
TGCACCAGCAGCCAAGATCCAACTAGCGGGAGCAACGAGCAGTACTTC
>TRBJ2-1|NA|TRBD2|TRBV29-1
CSVEDLSSGKYNEQFF
TGCAGCGTTGAAGATTTATCTAGCGGGAAGTACAATGAGCAGTTCTTC
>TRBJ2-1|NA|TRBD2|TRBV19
CASSTEGLAIYNEQFF
TGTGCCAGTAGTACAGAGGGACTAGCGATTTACAATGAGCAGTTCTTC
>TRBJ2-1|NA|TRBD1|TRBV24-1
CATSDNQDRGFFYNEQFF
TGTGCCACCAGTGATAATCAGGACAGGGGTTTTTTCTACAATGAGCAGTTCTTC